These T cell receptor beta chains were read from a single sample in a study of human T cells and chemical hapten exposure. Each CDR3 protein gets one entry after TCRdb re-called the RACE reads with MiXCR. The table lists fewer than 150,000 distinct CDR3 sequences, roughly 15% of them singletons. The sequences come from whole blood, collected in connection with sensitization to the hapten diphenylcyclopropenone (DPC). The receptor source for this set is a man aged 18 to 29 with alopecia areata. Some clones in this sample may be carry-over from other donors' samples. Both conserved end residues are trimmed from each CDR3. Each record gives: V gene, J gene, CDR3 protein.

TRBV6-5	TRBJ2-3	ASSSLKNTDTQY
TRBV20-1	TRBJ2-1	SASRLAGVTYNEQF
TRBV5-4	TRBJ2-5	ASSLPRDRETQY
TRBV11-3	TRBJ2-1	ASSLDRENEQF
TRBV20-1	TRBJ2-3	SARWLALADTQY
TRBV11-2	TRBJ2-5	ASSLSGGTETQY
TRBV18	TRBJ1-1	ASSPSRGRAEAF
TRBV6-1	TRBJ1-5	ASSSGLGQPQH
TRBV5-1	TRBJ2-1	ASRGAGLISYNEQF
TRBV7-6	TRBJ2-7	ASSELLDSYEQY
TRBV10-3	TRBJ2-3	AISGLTDTQY
TRBV9	TRBJ1-2	ASSVAEGYT
TRBV27	TRBJ1-1	ASGRGRNTEAF
TRBV4-3	TRBJ1-6	ASSQDHRNSPLH
TRBV20-1	TRBJ1-5	SASSIREFNSNQPQH
TRBV7-8	TRBJ1-1	ASSLNRGNTEAF
TRBV7-9	TRBJ2-2	ASSRQGDTGELF
TRBV10-3	TRBJ2-3	AMQGAFSTDTQY
TRBV7-6	TRBJ1-1	ASSAKQGALNTEAF
TRBV7-2	TRBJ2-3	ASSPSYDTQY
TRBV5-4	TRBJ2-3	ASRFLAGGLSEADTQY